This T cell receptor (beta chain) was recovered during a study of blood T cell repertoires in COVID-19. In the study overall: Samples taken during acute and convalescent COVID-19 were collected in the United States, Italy and Spain. Sources were T cells, B-cell-depleted T cells, or PBMCs; the material itself was cDNA or gDNA.

V lost 4 bases and J lost 6; bases outside the gene matches: 8. This CDR3 is built from 16 residues. Germline CDR1 SGHRS, CDR2 YFSETQ. Original handling: It was from reference gene primer amplification that nucleated cell counts were estimated. The table came from immunoSEQ multiplex PCR; TCRdb's copy has only in-frame clones and leaves some out. The V and J calls and the clone size are those of that table, but D and trimming were determined from the DNA. Counted here are about 240,000 clones, around 90% occurring once; the ten biggest clones make up about 0.8%. This TCR came from a woman aged 25 to 39 with acute or convalescent COVID-19. The genes are TRBV5-1 and TRBJ2-3; TRBD2 aligns across 13 bases. What was sequenced was peripheral blood. The CDR3 sequence is CASSPGLAGVLDTQYF. The CDR3 coding sequence is TGCGCCAGCAGCCCCGGACTAGCGGGAGTTTTGGATACGCAGTATTTT.